Listed here are 27 T cell receptor beta chains from one sample, sequenced in a study of long-term antiretroviral therapy in people with HIV. At survey level, the immunoSEQ assay was run in its v3.0 version. This table comes from immunoSEQ multiplex PCR, and its TCRdb copy is limited to in-frame clones, with some not included. Among about 20,000 clones, 82% were seen once, and the ten largest hold roughly 10%. Sequenced material: unsorted PBMCs, taken roughly 2.3 years after starting antiretroviral therapy. Every receptor here comes from a man aged 40-49 years with HIV.

The chain couples TRBV28 to TRBJ2-1; 13 bases agree with TRBD2. Trimming cost V 6 bases and J 14 bases; bases outside gene matches: 4. From germline, CDR1 is MDHEN and CDR2 SYDVKM. This CDR3 region has 12 residues. CDR3 amino acids: CASSHGLAGEFF. The CDR3 DNA reads as TGTGCCAGCAGCCACGGACTAGCGGGAGAGTTCTTC.

This clone was counted a few times. The chain is built from TRBV4-2 and TRBJ2-5; D might be TRBD1 (6 bases). Per germline, CDR1 LGHNA and CDR2 YNFKEQ. Between the trimmed V and J ends, which lost 2 bases and 4 bases, there was a span of 11 bases. This CDR3 spans 14 amino acids. The chain's CDR3 is CASSQKQGVETQYF. CDR3 nucleotides: TGTGCCAGCAGCCAAAAACAGGGTGTAGAGACCCAGTACTTC.

The rearrangement links TRBV7-9 to TRBJ2-3; 7 positions agree with TRBD2. The ends lost 5 bases at V and 4 bases at J; junction bases unmatched: 9. CDR3 length equals 15 residues. CDR1 is SEHNR, CDR2 FQNEAQ, per germline (reference sequence). The CDR3 loop reads CASSLTSQLPDTQYF. In nucleotides, the CDR3 is TGTGCCAGCAGCCTGACTAGCCAGCTCCCAGATACGCAGTATTTT.

The chain couples TRBV28 to TRBJ1-2; 7 bases agree with TRBD1. Trimming cost V 8 bases and J 14 bases; bases outside gene matches: 17. This CDR3 region has 13 residues. The germline V gene encodes CDR1 MDHEN and CDR2 SYDVKM. The CDR3 sequence is CASRGGTDLQTTF. CDR3 nucleotide sequence: TGTGCCAGCCGCGGCGGGACAGACTTACAAACTACCTTC.

The V gene is TRBV9, the J gene TRBJ2-3, with 10 bases that match TRBD2. Unmatched junction bases numbered 4, after V lost 2 bases and J lost 4 bases. This CDR3 region has 15 residues. In germline, CDR1 is SGDLS, CDR2 YYNGEE. CDR3 in amino acids: CASSVGTSDPDTQYF. The CDR3 region has the DNA TGTGCCAGCAGCGTTGGGACTAGCGACCCAGATACGCAGTATTTT.

The V call is TRBV11-2, the J call TRBJ2-7, with 7 bases matching TRBD1. The CDR3 totals 18 residues. CDR1 and CDR2 from the germline V gene are SGHAT and FQNNGV. Trimming took 3 bases from V and 2 from J; bases not matched to a gene: 16. CDR3 residues: CASSLEWTGRFLPYEQYF. The CDR3 DNA is TGTGCCAGCAGCTTGGAGTGGACAGGCCGATTTTTACCCTACGAGCAGTACTTC.

The genes are TRBV19 and TRBJ1-3; TRBD1 is a possible D gene (6 bases). Germline CDR1 and CDR2: LNHDA and SQIVND (reference sequence). Trimming shortened V by 7 bases and J by 0 bases, and 13 bases separated the two germline ends. The length of the CDR3 is 15 residues. CDR3 residues: CASTWDTNSGNTIYF. The DNA of the CDR3 is TGTGCCAGTACGTGGGACACCAACTCTGGAAACACCATATATTTT.

The chain joins TRBV27 to TRBJ1-2; no definite D call. Trimming took 0 bases from V and 4 from J, leaving 9 bases between them. Germline CDR1 MNHEY, CDR2 SMNVEV (reference sequence). CDR3 length: 14 amino acids. CDR3 coding DNA: TGTGCCAGCAGTTTATCGATCCCGGGCTATGGCTACACCTTC. This translates into CASSLSIPGYGYTF.

This chain connects TRBV10-2 to TRBJ1-1, with 9 bases lining up with TRBD1. The CDR3 is 14 amino acids. In germline, CDR1 is WSHSY, CDR2 SAAADI. V trimming: 6 bases; J trimming: 7 bases; junction bases outside the gene matches: 9. CDR3 residues: CASRGQGERSEAFF. The CDR3 coding sequence is TGCGCCAGCAGGGGACAGGGTGAGCGGAGTGAAGCTTTCTTT.

V and J are TRBV7-9 and TRBJ2-1; D tentatively reads TRBD1 or TRBD2 (5 bases each). CDR3 length: 14 residues. Germline CDR1 and CDR2: SEHNR and FQNEAQ (reference sequence). V was cut by 5 bases and J by 4 bases, with 12 bases left in between. CDR3 nucleotide sequence: TGTGCCAGCAGCCCTCCGGGACGATACAATGAGCAGTTCTTC. It is translated as CASSPPGRYNEQFF.

The V gene is TRBV5-4, the J gene TRBJ2-7; D not resolved. This CDR3 contains 14 residues. Germline loops: CDR1 SGHNT, CDR2 YYREEE (reference sequence). Trimming removed 2 bases from V and 2 bases from J, with 11 bases in between. The CDR3 loop is CASSFPGSTYEQYF. As DNA, the CDR3 is TGTGCCAGCAGCTTTCCCGGCAGCACCTACGAGCAGTACTTC.

This clone has just one count. This rearrangement joins TRBV27 to TRBJ1-2; TRBD1 aligns across 10 bases. Germline CDR1 and CDR2: MNHEY and SMNVEV (reference sequence). The trim removed 5 bases at V and 7 bases at J, leaving 10 bases unmatched. This CDR3 spans 15 amino acids. The CDR3: CASSPWDRGERGYTF. The CDR3 DNA sequence: TGTGCCAGCAGTCCCTGGGACAGGGGAGAGCGTGGCTACACCTTC.

This clone was recorded a few times. The rearrangement joins TRBV1 to TRBJ1-5; the D call of TRBD1 is as the table states it, not checked on the DNA. TRBV1 is annotated as a pseudogene. This CDR3 comprises 14 residues. As DNA, the CDR3 is TGCACCAAGACGACAGTTTCACGCAATCAGCCCCAGCATTTT. Translated, it gives CTKTTVSRNQPQHF.

This clone was seen only once. The chain couples TRBV9 to TRBJ1-2; D is undetermined. The CDR3 consists of 12 residues. The V gene's germline CDR1 is SGDLS and CDR2 YYNGEE. Trimming took 3 bases from V and 5 from J, leaving 8 bases between them. The CDR3 DNA reads TGTGCCAGCAGCGCGCCCGGGTATGGCTACACCTTC. Its protein product is CASSAPGYGYTF.

The chain employs TRBV5-8 and TRBJ1-2; D remains unclear. V gave up 2 bases and J gave up 0 bases, with 2 bases separating them. This CDR3 has 12 amino acids. Germline V lookup: CDR1 SGHTS, CDR2 YDEGEE. The CDR3: CASSLANYGYTF. The CDR3 nucleotides are TGTGCCAGCAGCTTAGCTAACTATGGCTACACCTTC.

The rearrangement joins TRBV4-3 to TRBJ2-5, with 7 bases lining up with TRBD2. From germline, CDR1 is LGHNA and CDR2 YSLEER. V was pared by 0 bases and J by 14 bases, with 9 bases of the junction left unmatched. This CDR3 region has 13 residues. DNA of the CDR3: TGCGCCAGCAGCCAAGAAGCGGGGCTAGTGATATACTTC. Encoded protein: CASSQEAGLVIYF.

CDR3 coding DNA: TGCGCCAGCAGCCTAACTAGCGGGGCGTCCTACGAGCAGTACTTC. Protein product: CASSLTSGASYEQYF. This chain connects TRBV5-1 to TRBJ2-7; TRBD2 aligns across 10 bases. Germline-derived CDR1 and CDR2 are SGHRS and YFSETQ. This CDR3 has 15 amino acids. V shed 4 bases, J shed 1 base, and the junction held 5 bases outside the gene matches.

This chain links TRBV7-2 with TRBJ1-1; no reliable D call. Trimming removed 1 base from V and 2 bases from J, with 11 bases in between. CDR1 and CDR2 (germline): SGHTA, FQGNSA. The CDR3 has 15 residues. CDR3 sequence: CASSLGPKENTEAFF. The CDR3 nucleotides are TGTGCCAGCAGCTTAGGTCCTAAGGAAAACACTGAAGCTTTCTTT.

The rearrangement links TRBV7-9 to TRBJ2-7; D gene uncertain. V was shortened by 6 bases and J by 2 bases, with 8 bases between the two germline ends. The germline V gene encodes CDR1 SEHNR and CDR2 FQNEAQ (reference sequence). The CDR3 sequence is 12 residues long. CDR3 in DNA: TGTGCCAGCAGTTCCATGCCCTACGAGCAGTACTTC. The encoded protein is CASSSMPYEQYF.

This clone turned up a few times. The chain is built from TRBV6-1 and TRBJ1-3; no clear D gene. Trimming took 1 base from V and 4 from J, leaving 5 bases between them. Germline CDR1 and CDR2: MNHNS and SASEGT. CDR3 length: 13 residues. CDR3 sequence (DNA): TGTGCCAGCAGTGAAGTAGGCGGAAACACCATATATTTT. As protein: CASSEVGGNTIYF.

The chain recombines TRBV5-1 with TRBJ2-2; D gene ambiguous. CDR3 length: 14 residues. Germline assignment: CDR1 SGHRS and CDR2 YFSETQ. V was trimmed by 7 bases and J by 1 base, leaving 11 bases between them. The CDR3 spells CASRLALNTGELFF. CDR3 bases: TGCGCCAGCCGGCTGGCCCTGAACACCGGGGAGCTGTTTTTT.

The CDR3 sequence is CASSLVRVRGNTEAFF. The CDR3, as DNA: TGCGCCAGCAGCTTGGTCAGGGTAAGGGGGAACACTGAAGCTTTCTTT. The rearrangement joins TRBV5-1 to TRBJ1-1; possibly TRBD1 for D (5 bases). The V and J ends lost 0 bases and 1 base respectively, with 13 bases between them. This CDR3 has 16 amino acids. Germline values: CDR1 SGHRS, CDR2 YFSETQ.

This clone was observed a handful of times. This chain joins TRBV7-9 and TRBJ1-1, with D uncertain. The CDR3 extends over 15 amino acids. V was clipped by 3 bases and J by 1 base, with 12 bases between them. CDR1 is SEHNR, CDR2 FQNEAQ, per germline (reference sequence). The CDR3 DNA sequence: TGTGCCAGCAGCTTGCTTTGGGAGGGGAACACTGAAGCTTTCTTT. As protein: CASSLLWEGNTEAFF.

The chain joins TRBV5-5 to TRBJ2-7; 11 nucleotides line up with TRBD2. After removal of 4 bases from V and 2 bases from J, the junction contained 2 bases not matched to a gene. This CDR3 is 14 amino acids long. Germline assignment: CDR1 SGHKS and CDR2 YYEKEE (reference sequence). The CDR3 DNA sequence: TGTGCCAGCAGCCTTAGCGGGGGGGCCTACGAGCAGTACTTC. Protein sequence: CASSLSGGAYEQYF.

This clone occurred a few times. The chain carries TRBV29-1 and TRBJ2-7; 10 bases are shared with TRBD1. The CDR3 covers 13 residues. CDR1 SQVTM and CDR2 ANQGSEA come from the germline V gene. Trimming cost V 3 bases and J 3 bases; bases outside gene matches: 2. DNA of the CDR3: TGCAGCGTTGATGGGACAGGGGACTACGAGCAGTACTTC. Residues: CSVDGTGDYEQYF.

The genes are TRBV7-9 and TRBJ2-1, with D hard to call. Between the trimmed V and J ends, which lost 3 bases and 10 bases, there was a span of 10 bases. This CDR3 comprises 12 residues. The germline CDR1 and CDR2 sequences are SEHNR and FQNEAQ (reference sequence). The CDR3 reads CASSFSLGEQFF. The CDR3 nucleotides are TGTGCCAGCAGCTTTTCTCTCGGGGAGCAGTTCTTC.

The J gene is TRBJ1-4, the V gene TRBV27; no firm D call. V was shortened by 5 bases and J by 0 bases, with 16 bases between the two germline ends. This CDR3 has 17 residues. CDR1 and CDR2 (germline): MNHEY, SMNVEV (reference sequence). The CDR3 loop is CASSVGPIVPTNEKLFF. The CDR3 DNA is TGTGCCAGCAGTGTCGGACCGATAGTCCCAACTAATGAAAAACTGTTTTTT. Variable domain in full (rest from reference TRBV27 and TRBJ1-4): EAQVTQNPRYLITVTGKKLTVTCSQNMNHEYMSWYRQDPGLGLRQIYYSMNVEVTDKGDVPEGYKVSRKEKRNFPLILESPSPNQTSLYFCASSVGPIVPTNEKLFFGSGTQLSVL.